The rows below give T cell receptor beta chains drawn from one sample of a study of cytomegalovirus exposure and HLA in healthy donors. The protocol was immunoSEQ multiplex PCR, while the TCRdb copy is restricted to in-frame clones and leaves out a portion. The sample gives some 150,000 clones, over 75% of which show up once; roughly 0.7% is in the top ten. Sequenced: PBMCs. Source of these receptors: a male donor in good health and CMV-seronegative. CDR3s include the opening cysteine and the closing phenylalanine or tryptophan. Each record gives: clone size, J gene, D gene, V gene, CDR3 DNA, CDR3 protein. The D gene is left open where the match is weak. The size entry is marked missing in some rows and otherwise reads once, few, many or a size class.

abundance: .
j_gene: TRBJ1-1
d_gene: .
v_gene: TRBV29-1
CDR3nt: TGCAGCGTGGATAATACAGGGAACACTGAAGCTTTCTTT
CDR3aa: CSVDNTGNTEAFF

abundance: .
j_gene: TRBJ1-1
d_gene: .
v_gene: TRBV5-1
CDR3nt: TGCGCCAGCAGCTTATTATACTCAGGGGACACTGAAGCTTTCTTT
CDR3aa: CASSLLYSGDTEAFF

abundance: once
j_gene: TRBJ1-2
d_gene: .
v_gene: TRBV10-1
CDR3nt: TGCGCCAGCAGTGAAGGGCGGGCCGGGACACCCGAGCACTTTAACTATGGCTACACCTTC
CDR3aa: CASSEGRAGTPEHFNYGYTF

abundance: .
j_gene: TRBJ1-1
d_gene: .
v_gene: TRBV4-1
CDR3nt: TGCGCCAGCAGCCAAGGCTTCGAGGGGCGGGGTGAAGCTTTCTTT
CDR3aa: CASSQGFEGRGEAFF

abundance: once
j_gene: TRBJ2-1
d_gene: TRBD1
v_gene: TRBV7-3
CDR3nt: TGTGCCAGCAGCCCGTTGGGACAGAGCTCCTACAATGAGCAGTTCTTC
CDR3aa: CASSPLGQSSYNEQFF

abundance: .
j_gene: TRBJ2-6
d_gene: .
v_gene: TRBV6-6
CDR3nt: TGTGCCAGCAGCCGCGGGACGGGTGGGGCCAACGTCCTGACTTTC
CDR3aa: CASSRGTGGANVLTF

abundance: .
j_gene: TRBJ2-1
d_gene: TRBD2
v_gene: TRBV6-4
CDR3nt: TGTGCCAGCAGTGACGTAGCGGGAGACTACAATGAGCAGTTCTTC
CDR3aa: CASSDVAGDYNEQFF

abundance: .
j_gene: TRBJ1-1
d_gene: TRBD1
v_gene: TRBV6-6
CDR3nt: TGTGCCAGCAGTGGCCGGACAGGGGGCGTGGGAGCTTTCTTT
CDR3aa: CASSGRTGGVGAFF

abundance: .
j_gene: TRBJ2-1
d_gene: TRBD2
v_gene: TRBV5-1
CDR3nt: TGCGCCAGCAGCTCCTCTAGCGGACCCTGGAATGAGCAGTTCTTC
CDR3aa: CASSSSSGPWNEQFF

abundance: .
j_gene: TRBJ2-7
d_gene: TRBD1
v_gene: TRBV4-1
CDR3nt: TGCGCCAGCAGCCAAGACGGGACAGGCCTAGCCTACGAGCAGTACTTC
CDR3aa: CASSQDGTGLAYEQYF

abundance: few
j_gene: TRBJ1-2
d_gene: TRBD1
v_gene: TRBV19
CDR3nt: TGTGCCAGTAGCCCCTCAGGGGGAAACTATGGCTACACCTTC
CDR3aa: CASSPSGGNYGYTF

abundance: once
j_gene: TRBJ1-2
d_gene: .
v_gene: TRBV6-1
CDR3nt: TGTGCCAGCAGTGAACCGCCTTATGAAGGACAGCCCTTTAACTATGGCTACACCTTC
CDR3aa: CASSEPPYEGQPFNYGYTF

abundance: .
j_gene: TRBJ2-3
d_gene: TRBD2
v_gene: TRBV11-3
CDR3nt: TGTGCCAGCAGTTTCATAATCCAGACTAGCGGGGACGTGTATTTT
CDR3aa: CASSFIIQTSGDVYF

abundance: .
j_gene: TRBJ2-2
d_gene: TRBD2
v_gene: TRBV10-3
CDR3nt: TGTGCCACGGGACTAGCGGGGTCCCCGAGCACCGGGGAGCTGTTTTTT
CDR3aa: CATGLAGSPSTGELFF

abundance: .
j_gene: TRBJ1-1
d_gene: .
v_gene: TRBV10-3
CDR3nt: TGTGCCATCAGGCAGGCCGACACTGAAGCTTTCTTT
CDR3aa: CAIRQADTEAFF

abundance: .
j_gene: TRBJ1-5
d_gene: TRBD1
v_gene: TRBV11-3
CDR3nt: TGTGCCAGCAGCCCCCTCACCGGGGACAGGGTGAATCAGCCCCAGCATTTT
CDR3aa: CASSPLTGDRVNQPQHF

abundance: .
j_gene: TRBJ1-1
d_gene: .
v_gene: TRBV6-5
CDR3nt: TGTGCCAGCAGTTACTCGAGACAGCTTGAAGCTTTCTTT
CDR3aa: CASSYSRQLEAFF

abundance: .
j_gene: TRBJ1-2
d_gene: .
v_gene: TRBV30
CDR3nt: TGTGCCTGGAGTGTAAATCTAAACAACTATGGCTACACCTTC
CDR3aa: CAWSVNLNNYGYTF

abundance: .
j_gene: TRBJ2-3
d_gene: TRBD2
v_gene: TRBV4-3
CDR3nt: TGCGCCAGCAGCCAACGGGGGGACCTATCAGATACGCAGTATTTT
CDR3aa: CASSQRGDLSDTQYF

abundance: .
j_gene: TRBJ2-1
d_gene: TRBD2
v_gene: TRBV7-8
CDR3nt: TGTGCCAGCAGCCCTAGCGGGGGGGGCAATGAGCAGTTCTTC
CDR3aa: CASSPSGGGNEQFF

abundance: .
j_gene: TRBJ1-1
d_gene: TRBD1
v_gene: TRBV30
CDR3nt: TGTGCCTGGAGTCCGACAGGGACGAACACTGAAGCTTTCTTT
CDR3aa: CAWSPTGTNTEAFF

abundance: .
j_gene: TRBJ2-3
d_gene: TRBD2
v_gene: TRBV4-2
CDR3nt: TGTGCCAGCAGCCTTACTCTAGCGGACGTAGGGAATACGCAGTATTTT
CDR3aa: CASSLTLADVGNTQYF

abundance: .
j_gene: TRBJ1-1
d_gene: .
v_gene: TRBV5-1
CDR3nt: TGCGCCAGCAGGGACGGGACACTGGGGATCACTGAAGCTTTCTTT
CDR3aa: CASRDGTLGITEAFF

abundance: once
j_gene: TRBJ2-7
d_gene: TRBD1
v_gene: TRBV30
CDR3nt: TGTGCCTGGAGTACGGGACAGAGCTACGAGCAGTACTTC
CDR3aa: CAWSTGQSYEQYF

abundance: .
j_gene: TRBJ2-1
d_gene: .
v_gene: TRBV30
CDR3nt: TGTGCCTGGAGTGTAGGTCGAGGGGAGCAGTTCTTC
CDR3aa: CAWSVGRGEQFF

abundance: .
j_gene: TRBJ2-7
d_gene: .
v_gene: TRBV5-6
CDR3nt: TGTGCCAGCTACTACGAGCAGTACTTC
CDR3aa: CASYYEQYF

abundance: .
j_gene: TRBJ1-4
d_gene: TRBD1
v_gene: TRBV6-5
CDR3nt: TGTGCCAGCAGTCTAGCGGGACAGGCCAATGAAAAACTGTTTTTT
CDR3aa: CASSLAGQANEKLFF

abundance: .
j_gene: TRBJ2-2
d_gene: .
v_gene: TRBV19
CDR3nt: TGTGCCAGTAGTATCGCGACAGGCCCCTCCGGGGAGCTGTTTTTT
CDR3aa: CASSIATGPSGELFF

abundance: .
j_gene: TRBJ2-3
d_gene: .
v_gene: TRBV6-1
CDR3nt: TGTGCCAGCAGTGAATTTCACAGGGTTAGGCAGTATTTT
CDR3aa: CASSEFHRVRQYF

abundance: .
j_gene: TRBJ1-5
d_gene: .
v_gene: TRBV19
CDR3nt: TGTGCCAGTAGTGCCTACAGGGGCAATCAGCCCCAGCATTTT
CDR3aa: CASSAYRGNQPQHF

abundance: once
j_gene: TRBJ2-7
d_gene: TRBD1
v_gene: TRBV12-5
CDR3nt: TGTGCCACCATAAGGGACAGCTCCTACGAGCAGTACTTC
CDR3aa: CATIRDSSYEQYF

abundance: .
j_gene: TRBJ2-7
d_gene: TRBD1
v_gene: TRBV5-1
CDR3nt: TGCGCCAGCAGCCCAGACAGGGGGACCTACGAGCAGTACTTC
CDR3aa: CASSPDRGTYEQYF

abundance: .
j_gene: TRBJ1-5
d_gene: .
v_gene: TRBV6-1
CDR3nt: TGTGCCAGCAAGCAGGCCGGGGGTACTCAGCCCCAGCATTTT
CDR3aa: CASKQAGGTQPQHF

abundance: .
j_gene: TRBJ2-1
d_gene: TRBD1
v_gene: TRBV2
CDR3nt: TGTGCCAGCACCGGACAGGGCCTACAATATGAGCAGTTCTTC
CDR3aa: CASTGQGLQYEQFF

abundance: .
j_gene: TRBJ2-5
d_gene: TRBD1
v_gene: TRBV7-9
CDR3nt: TGTGCCAGCAGCCCAAAGGGGGCGGAGACCCAGTACTTC
CDR3aa: CASSPKGAETQYF

abundance: .
j_gene: TRBJ2-1
d_gene: TRBD2
v_gene: TRBV7-2
CDR3nt: TGTGCCAGCAGCTTAGCCACAGGAAGTTTAGCGGGGTACAATGAGCAGTTCTTC
CDR3aa: CASSLATGSLAGYNEQFF

abundance: .
j_gene: TRBJ2-7
d_gene: TRBD1
v_gene: TRBV5-6
CDR3nt: TGTGCCAGCAGCTGGCAGCCGGGACAGGGGGCGCGTGAGCAGTACTTC
CDR3aa: CASSWQPGQGAREQYF

abundance: .
j_gene: TRBJ1-2
d_gene: .
v_gene: TRBV27
CDR3nt: TGTGCCAGCAGGTGGCGGGCCGCCCCTTATGGCTACACCTTC
CDR3aa: CASRWRAAPYGYTF

abundance: .
j_gene: TRBJ1-6
d_gene: TRBD1
v_gene: TRBV7-6
CDR3nt: TGTGCCAGCAGCTTAAAGACAGGGCCTTCACCCCTCCACTTT
CDR3aa: CASSLKTGPSPLHF

abundance: once
j_gene: TRBJ2-7
d_gene: .
v_gene: TRBV5-1
CDR3nt: TGCGCCAGCAGCTTTTCGGGGACAACCAACTCCTACGAGCAGTACTTC
CDR3aa: CASSFSGTTNSYEQYF